This TCR beta chain was sequenced for a study of breast tumors, draining lymph nodes, adjacent tissues. Study-level points and caveats: Compared with lymph nodes, tumors were less diverse; compared with nontumor tissue, more. Compared with basal-like, luminal-like tumors shared significantly more repertoire with nontumor tissue.

CDR3 size: 17 residues. V was pared by 0 bases and J by 0 bases, with 12 bases between. Germline V gives CDR1 LNHNV, CDR2 YYDKDF (reference sequence). Breast cancer patients provided tissue from their axillary draining lymph nodes. TCRdb ran MiXCR on the multiplex PCR reads and lists one entry per CDR3 protein. The data contain roughly 110,000 distinct CDR3 sequences, about 30% of them singletons. In this sample, this clonotype turned up many times. What it recognizes is unknown. The chain couples TRBV15 to TRBJ2-1, with D possibly being TRBD2 (5 bases). The sequenced sample consisted of axillary lymph node tissue. This clonotype originated in a female donor with breast cancer. Some clones in this sample may be carry-over from other donors' samples. CDR3 loop: CATSRDRSAGSYNEQFF. Here the CDR3 DNA reads TGTGCCACCAGCAGAGATCGTTCTGCGGGCTCCTACAATGAGCAGTTCTTC.